Listed below are T cell receptor beta chains from one sample, sequenced in a study of cytomegalovirus exposure and HLA in healthy donors. The table came from immunoSEQ multiplex PCR; TCRdb's copy has only in-frame clones and leaves some out. Among some 150,000 clones listed, 82% were seen once. Sequenced input: PBMCs. The receptors come from a man between 18 and 35 years old in good health and CMV-seropositive. Both conserved end residues are part of each CDR3. The D gene is left open where the match is weak. Some rows mark clone size as missing; the rest say once, few, many or name a class of expanded clone.

TRBJ1-2 once 13 NA TRBV6-5 CASSPDRSYGYTF TGTGCCAGCAGTCCCGACAGGTCTTACGGCTACACCTTC
TRBJ2-1 NA 10 NA TRBV6-6 CASSYREAFF TGTGCCAGCAGTTACAGGGAGGCCTTCTTC
TRBJ2-7 NA 14 TRBD2 TRBV27 CASRGGGSLYEQYF TGTGCCAGCCGCGGGGGAGGCTCCCTCTACGAGCAGTACTTC
TRBJ1-2 NA 15 TRBD1 TRBV27 CASSLWGGQGDGYTF TGTGCCAGCAGTTTGTGGGGGGGACAGGGGGATGGCTACACCTTC
TRBJ2-7 NA 12 TRBD1 TRBV7-2 CASSNRGAEQYF TGTGCCAGCAGCAACAGGGGTGCGGAGCAGTACTTC
TRBJ2-7 few 15 NA TRBV5-1 CASVAWPSGSYEQYF TGCGCCAGCGTCGCGTGGCCCTCGGGCTCCTACGAGCAGTACTTC
TRBJ2-3 NA 13 TRBD1 TRBV10-1 CASRGTGMETQYF TGCGCCAGCAGGGGGACAGGGATGGAGACGCAGTATTTT
TRBJ1-5 NA 16 NA TRBV28 CASSSLWGPYNQPQHF TGTGCCAGCAGTTCCCTGTGGGGCCCCTACAATCAGCCCCAGCATTTT
TRBJ2-2 NA 15 TRBD1 TRBV13 CASRPTGGSTGELFF TGTGCCAGCAGACCTACAGGGGGCAGCACCGGGGAGCTGTTTTTT
TRBJ2-4 NA 17 TRBD1 TRBV28 CASSLWGQELAKNIQYF TGTGCCAGCAGTTTATGGGGACAGGAGCTAGCCAAAAACATTCAGTACTTC